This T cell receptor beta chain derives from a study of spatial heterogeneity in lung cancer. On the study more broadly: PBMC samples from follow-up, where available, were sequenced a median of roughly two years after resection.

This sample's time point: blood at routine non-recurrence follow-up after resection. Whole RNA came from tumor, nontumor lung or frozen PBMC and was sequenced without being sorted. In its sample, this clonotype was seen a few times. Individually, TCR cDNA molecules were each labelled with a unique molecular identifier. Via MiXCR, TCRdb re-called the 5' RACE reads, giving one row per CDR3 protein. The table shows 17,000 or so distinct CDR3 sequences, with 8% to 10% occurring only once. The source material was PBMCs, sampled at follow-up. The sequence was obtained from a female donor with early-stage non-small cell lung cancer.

CDR3 bases: TGTGCCAGCAGTCCATCGCGCGGGAGTTTCTACAATGAGCAGTTCTTC. Its protein is CASSPSRGSFYNEQFF. The V gene is TRBV12-3 or TRBV12-4, the J gene TRBJ2-1; TRBD2 matches at 7 bases. The CDR3 contains 16 residues. V lost 5 bases and J lost 3; bases outside the gene matches: 10.